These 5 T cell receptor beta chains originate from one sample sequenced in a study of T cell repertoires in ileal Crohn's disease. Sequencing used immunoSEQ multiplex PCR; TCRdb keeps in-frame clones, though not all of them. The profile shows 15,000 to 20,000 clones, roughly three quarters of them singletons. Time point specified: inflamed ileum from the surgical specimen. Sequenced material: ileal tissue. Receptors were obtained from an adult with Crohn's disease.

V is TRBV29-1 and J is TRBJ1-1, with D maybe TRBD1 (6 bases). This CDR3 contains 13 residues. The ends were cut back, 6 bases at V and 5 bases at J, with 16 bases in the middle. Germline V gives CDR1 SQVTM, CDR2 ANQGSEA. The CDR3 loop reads CSVQGRGKTEAFF. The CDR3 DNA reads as TGCAGCGTCCAGGGGAGAGGAAAGACTGAAGCTTTCTTT.

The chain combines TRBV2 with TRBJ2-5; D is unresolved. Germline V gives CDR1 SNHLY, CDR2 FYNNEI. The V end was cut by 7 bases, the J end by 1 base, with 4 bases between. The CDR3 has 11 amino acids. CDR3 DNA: TGTGCCAGCACCTTCCAAGAGACCCAGTACTTC. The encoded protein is CASTFQETQYF.

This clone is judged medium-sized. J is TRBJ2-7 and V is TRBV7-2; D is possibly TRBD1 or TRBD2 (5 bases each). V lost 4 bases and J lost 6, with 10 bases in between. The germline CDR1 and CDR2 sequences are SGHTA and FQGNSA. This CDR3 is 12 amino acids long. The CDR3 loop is CASSSTRGEQYF. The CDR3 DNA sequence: TGTGCCAGCAGCTCCACGAGGGGCGAGCAGTACTTC.

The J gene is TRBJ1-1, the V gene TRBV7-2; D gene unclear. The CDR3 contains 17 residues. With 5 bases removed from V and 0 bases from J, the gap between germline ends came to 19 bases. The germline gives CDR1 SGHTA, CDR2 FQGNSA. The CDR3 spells CASSLSSIGILNTEAFF. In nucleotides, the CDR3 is TGTGCCAGCAGCCTCTCTAGCATAGGGATATTGAACACTGAAGCTTTCTTT.

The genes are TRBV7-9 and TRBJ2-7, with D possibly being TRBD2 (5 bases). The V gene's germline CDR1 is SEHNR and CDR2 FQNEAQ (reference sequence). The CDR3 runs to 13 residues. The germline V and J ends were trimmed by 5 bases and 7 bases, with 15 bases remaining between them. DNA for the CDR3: TGTGCCAGCAGCCCCGGCGTAGAGGGTGAGCAGTACTTC. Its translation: CASSPGVEGEQYF.